These 9 T cell receptor beta chains share one sample of origin, sequenced in a study of blood T cell repertoires in COVID-19. Sequencing was performed with immunoSEQ multiplex PCR; in TCRdb, only in-frame clones are kept and a portion is missing. The sample has over 200,000 clones; under 85% are singletons. Sequencing was carried out using peripheral blood. These receptors were taken from a woman in her twenties or thirties with COVID-19, enrolled during active disease.

The chain joins TRBV5-4 to TRBJ2-7; D perhaps matches TRBD1 (5 bases). The V gene lost 4 bases and the J gene lost 3 bases, with 14 bases spanning the gap. The germline CDR1 and CDR2 sequences are SGHNT and YYREEE (reference sequence). The CDR3 has 14 residues. CDR3 protein: CASSVDSSLYEQYF. CDR3 coding DNA: TGTGCCAGCAGCGTAGACAGTTCACTCTACGAGCAGTACTTC.

This clone was seen a handful of times. J is TRBJ1-6 and V is TRBV19, with unresolved D. With 8 bases removed from V and 7 bases from J, the gap between germline ends came to 9 bases. Germline lookup yields CDR1 LNHDA and CDR2 SQIVND (reference sequence). The CDR3 extends over 12 amino acids. CDR3 nucleotide sequence: TGTGCCAGTGCCAGGTACAATTCACCCCTCCACTTT. Its protein product is CASARYNSPLHF. Supplemented by reference TRBV19 and TRBJ1-6, the full variable domain reads DGGITQSPKYLFRKEGQNVTLSCEQNLNHDAMYWYRQDPGQGLRLIYYSQIVNDFQKGDIAEGYSVSREKKESFPLTVTSAQKNPTAFYLCASARYNSPLHFGNGTRLTVT.

V usage is TRBV5-6 and J usage is TRBJ2-7, with TRBD2 matching 10 bases. The CDR3 totals 15 residues. CDR1 is SGHDT, CDR2 YYEEEE, per germline. V lost 2 bases, J lost 6 bases, and 8 bases stayed unmatched. The CDR3 reads CASSFVAGGVGEQYF. The CDR3 nucleotides are TGTGCCAGCAGCTTCGTAGCGGGGGGTGTGGGCGAGCAGTACTTC. The full variable domain, in which reference TRBV5-6 and TRBJ2-7 provide the parts outside the CDR3, is DAGVTQSPTHLIKTRGQQVTLRCSPKSGHDTVSWYQQALGQGPQFIFQYYEEEERQRGNFPDRFSGHQFPNYSSELNVNALLLGDSALYLCASSFVAGGVGEQYFGPGTRLTVT.

About this clone: The sample carries other DNA sequences with the same CDR3. V and J are TRBV2 and TRBJ2-3; TRBD2 matches 11 bases. V trimming: 5 bases; J trimming: 4 bases; junction bases outside the gene matches: 2. Germline V gene lookup returns CDR1 SNHLY and CDR2 FYNNEI. This CDR3 is 14 amino acids long. The CDR3 protein is CASSLAGGPDTQYF. The CDR3 coding sequence is TGTGCCAGCAGTTTAGCGGGAGGGCCAGATACGCAGTATTTT.

The gene calls are TRBV5-1 and TRBJ2-4; TRBD1 matches at 10 bases. Germline V gene lookup returns CDR1 SGHRS and CDR2 YFSETQ. The CDR3 spans 17 residues. Unmatched junction bases numbered 6, after V lost 3 bases and J lost 0 bases. CDR3 in amino acids: CASSSPGTGVAKNIQYF. In DNA, the CDR3 is TGCGCCAGCAGCTCCCCTGGGACAGGGGTAGCCAAAAACATTCAGTACTTC.

This clone was detected many times. J is TRBJ2-5 and V is TRBV3-1 (or the pseudogene TRBV3-2); possibly TRBD2 for D (5 bases). The CDR3 contains 14 residues. The germline V and J ends were trimmed by 0 bases and 6 bases, with 11 bases remaining between them. Germline V gene data show CDR1 as LGHDT and CDR2 as YNNKEL (reference sequence). The CDR3 protein is CASSQDLRGQTQYF. As DNA, the CDR3 is TGTGCCAGCAGCCAAGACCTCCGGGGTCAGACCCAGTACTTC.

The genes are TRBV10-3 and TRBJ1-2; 7 bases map to TRBD1. CDR1 and CDR2 (germline): ENHRY, SYGVKD. Losses at the gene ends were 3 bases for V and 11 bases for J; bases not matched to a gene: 12. The CDR3 has 14 amino acids. The DNA of the CDR3 is TGTGCCATCAGTGAATCCCGGGACAGCCCTTGGTACACCTTC. It translates to CAISESRDSPWYTF.

The V gene is TRBV6-1, the J gene TRBJ1-5, with D uncertain. CDR1 is MNHNS, CDR2 SASEGT, per germline. This CDR3 is 15 amino acids long. Trimming shortened V by 3 bases and J by 2 bases, and 11 bases separated the two germline ends. CDR3 nucleotides: TGTGCCAGCAGTGACGGGTTGTGGGGCAATCAGCCCCAGCATTTT. Protein sequence: CASSDGLWGNQPQHF.

The rearrangement links TRBV27 to TRBJ1-1; D not resolved. V lost 3 bases and J lost 1, with 6 bases in between. CDR1 MNHEY and CDR2 SMNVEV come from the germline V gene (reference sequence). The CDR3 covers 13 residues. CDR3 region: CASSFFWNTEAFF. In DNA form, the CDR3 reads TGTGCCAGCAGTTTTTTCTGGAACACTGAAGCTTTCTTT.